The 17 T cell receptor beta chains below come from one sample, sequenced in a study of T cells in severe cutaneous drug reactions (dated by TCRdb to the late 2010s). The donors whose samples were sequenced had carbamazepine-induced Stevens-Johnson syndrome or toxic epidermal necrolysis (CBZ-SJS/TEN). The sequencing machine was an Illumina MiSeq. For both bulk and single-cell sequencing, libraries were prepared with the iRepertoire multiplex PCR system using TCR subtype-specific primers. TCRdb reanalyzed the reads, keeping one entry per CDR3 protein sequence and omitting DNA. The sample table gives 20,000 to 25,000 distinct CDR3 sequences. 6% to 8% of the sample goes to the ten largest clones. Sample: PBMCs. The receptors stem from a human donor with toxic epidermal necrolysis, a severe cutaneous drug reaction.

This chain joins TRBV18 and TRBJ2-7. Germline loops: CDR1 KGHSH, CDR2 LQKENI. The CDR3 length is 16 residues. The CDR3 sequence: CASSQSGVLGSYEQYF.

The chain joins TRBV7-2 to TRBJ1-5; TCRdb's D call, TRBD1, is unchecked because there is no DNA. The CDR3 extends over 15 amino acids. Germline CDR1 SGHTA, CDR2 FQGNSA. The CDR3 reads CASSLDPGDSQPQHF.

The V call is TRBV7-3, the J call TRBJ2-5; TCRdb indicates TRBD1, and absent DNA this call remains unverified. The germline CDR1 and CDR2 sequences are SGHTA and FQGTGA. CDR3 length: 15 residues. This CDR3 reads CASSLAGQPQETQYF.

The V gene is TRBV19, the J gene TRBJ2-7; no DNA is available, so the TRBD2 call from TCRdb remains unchecked. The CDR3 spans 17 residues. Germline CDR1 and CDR2: LNHDA and SQIVND (reference sequence). The CDR3 loop is CASSIGTSGRAVYEQYF.

The chain recombines TRBV14 with TRBJ2-3; without DNA, the TCRdb call of TRBD2 cannot be checked. This CDR3 region has 15 residues. Germline CDR1 and CDR2: SGHDN and FVKESK. CDR3 amino acids: CASSRGGLATDTQYF.

The chain uses TRBV5-6 and TRBJ2-1; TCRdb's D call of TRBD2 is untestable without DNA. The germline V gene has CDR1 SGHDT and CDR2 YYEEEE. CDR3 length: 16 amino acids. CDR3 sequence reads: CASSRTSASFYNEQFF.

V is TRBV7-9 and J is TRBJ1-1. Germline V gene lookup returns CDR1 SEHNR and CDR2 FQNEAQ (reference sequence). The CDR3 has 15 amino acids. CDR3 loop: CASSRGLRATTEAFF. The full variable domain, rest sourced from reference TRBV7-9 and TRBJ1-1, is DTGVSQNPRHKITKRGQNVTFRCDPISEHNRLYWYRQTLGQGPEFLTYFQNEAQLEKSRLLSDRFSAERPKGSFSTLEIQRTEQGDSAMYLCASSRGLRATTEAFFGQGTRLTVV.

The chain is built from TRBV10-2 and TRBJ2-3. This CDR3 is built from 14 residues. Germline V gene data show CDR1 as WSHSY and CDR2 as SAAADI. CDR3 region: CASSERDLSDTQYF.

The rearrangement links TRBV19 to TRBJ2-1. Germline assignment: CDR1 LNHDA and CDR2 SQIVND (reference sequence). The CDR3 has 14 residues. The CDR3: CASRLRGSYNEQFF.

V and J are TRBV7-2 and TRBJ2-3; as DNA is missing, the TRBD2 call by TCRdb cannot be tested. The CDR3 sequence is 16 residues long. Looked up from germline, CDR1 is SGHTA and CDR2 is FQGNSA. CDR3 protein: CASSFRAGGPADTQYF.

The CDR3 sequence: CASSVQVGDEQYF. The chain employs TRBV9 and TRBJ2-7. Germline lookup yields CDR1 SGDLS and CDR2 YYNGEE. The CDR3 is made up of 13 amino acids.

CDR3 in amino acids: CSARDESGVKTQYF. The rearrangement links TRBV20-1 to TRBJ2-5; TCRdb names TRBD1, which stays unverified in the absence of DNA. This CDR3 is 14 amino acids long. CDR1 DFQATT and CDR2 SNEGSKA come from the germline V gene (reference sequence).

This chain's CDR3 is CASRHGLRGWFF. The rearrangement uses TRBV13 and TRBJ2-1; TCRdb indicates TRBD2, and absent DNA this call remains unverified. Germline loops: CDR1 PRHDT, CDR2 FYEKMQ (reference sequence). The CDR3 totals 12 residues.

The J gene is TRBJ1-6, the V gene TRBV19. CDR1 and CDR2 (germline): LNHDA, SQIVND (reference sequence). This CDR3 spans 12 amino acids. CDR3: CASGGSYSPLHF.

V usage is TRBV5-4 and J usage is TRBJ2-7; the D gene TCRdb calls, TRBD2, cannot be checked with no DNA. This CDR3 comprises 14 residues. Germline V lookup: CDR1 SGHNT, CDR2 YYREEE (reference sequence). The CDR3: CASSRLAESYEQYF.

J is TRBJ2-1 and V is TRBV10-3; the TCRdb call, TRBD2, lacks DNA for checking. Per the germline V gene, CDR1 is ENHRY and CDR2 is SYGVKD. The CDR3 has 17 residues. The CDR3 here is CAISESTASGYYNEQFF.

This chain connects TRBV19 to TRBJ1-2. The CDR3 sequence is 13 residues long. Germline CDR1 LNHDA, CDR2 SQIVND (reference sequence). CDR3 sequence: CASTRGDAGGYTF.